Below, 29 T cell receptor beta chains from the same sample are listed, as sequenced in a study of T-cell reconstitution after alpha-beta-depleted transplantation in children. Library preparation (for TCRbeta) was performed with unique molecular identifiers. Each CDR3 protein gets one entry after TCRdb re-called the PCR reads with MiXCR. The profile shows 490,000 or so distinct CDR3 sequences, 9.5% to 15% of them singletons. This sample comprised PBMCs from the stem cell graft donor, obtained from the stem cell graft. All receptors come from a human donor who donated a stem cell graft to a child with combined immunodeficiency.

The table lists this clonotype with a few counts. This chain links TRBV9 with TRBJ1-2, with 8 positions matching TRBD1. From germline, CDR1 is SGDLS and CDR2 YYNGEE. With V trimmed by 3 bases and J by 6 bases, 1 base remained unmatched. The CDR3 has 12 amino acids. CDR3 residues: CASSETGDGYTF. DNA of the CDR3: TGTGCCAGCAGCGAGACAGGGGATGGCTACACCTTC. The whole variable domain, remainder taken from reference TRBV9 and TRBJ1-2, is DSGVTQTPKHLITATGQRVTLRCSPRSGDLSVYWYQQSLDQGLQFLIQYYNGEERAKGNILERFSAQQFPDLHSELNLSSLELGDSALYFCASSETGDGYTFGSGTRLTVV.

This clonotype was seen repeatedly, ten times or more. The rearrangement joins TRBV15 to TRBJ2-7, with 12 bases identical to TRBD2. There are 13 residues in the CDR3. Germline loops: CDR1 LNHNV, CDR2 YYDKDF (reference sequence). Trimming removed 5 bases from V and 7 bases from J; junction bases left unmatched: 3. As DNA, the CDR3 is TGTGCCACCAGCTCACTAGCGGGGGGTGAGCAGTACTTC. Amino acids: CATSSLAGGEQYF.

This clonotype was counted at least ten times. The DNA of the CDR3 is TGCGCCAGCAGCTTGGGGAGGGAGAGCTACAATGAGCAGTTCTTC. Its protein is CASSLGRESYNEQFF. The genes are TRBV5-1 and TRBJ2-1; maybe TRBD2 (6 bases). From germline, CDR1 is SGHRS and CDR2 YFSETQ. Trimming left V 0 bases short and J 3 bases short, with 10 bases between. CDR3 size: 15 residues.

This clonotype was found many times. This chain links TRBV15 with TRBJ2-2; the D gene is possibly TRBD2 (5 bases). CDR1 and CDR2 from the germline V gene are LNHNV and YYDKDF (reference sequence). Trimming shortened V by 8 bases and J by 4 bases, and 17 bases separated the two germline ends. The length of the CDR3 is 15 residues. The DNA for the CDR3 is TGTGCCACCTCTGCTCGCTCCCGGGGCACCGGGGAGCTGTTTTTT. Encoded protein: CATSARSRGTGELFF.

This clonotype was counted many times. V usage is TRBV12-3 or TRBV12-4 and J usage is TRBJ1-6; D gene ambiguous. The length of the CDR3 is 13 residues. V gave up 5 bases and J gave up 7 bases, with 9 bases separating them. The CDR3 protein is CASSPRENSPLHF. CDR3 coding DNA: TGTGCCAGCAGTCCCCGTGAGAATTCACCCCTCCACTTT.

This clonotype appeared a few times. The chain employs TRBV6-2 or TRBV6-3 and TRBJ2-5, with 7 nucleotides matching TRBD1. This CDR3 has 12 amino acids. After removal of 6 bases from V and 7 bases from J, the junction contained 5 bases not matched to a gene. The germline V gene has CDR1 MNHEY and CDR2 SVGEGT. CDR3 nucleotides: TGTGCCAGCAGCAAGGACAGGTGGACCCAGTACTTC. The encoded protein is CASSKDRWTQYF.

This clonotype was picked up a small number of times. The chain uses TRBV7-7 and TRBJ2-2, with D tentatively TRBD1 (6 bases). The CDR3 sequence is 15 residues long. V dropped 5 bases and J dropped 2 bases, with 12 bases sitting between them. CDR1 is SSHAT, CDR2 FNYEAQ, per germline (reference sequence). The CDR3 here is CASSPGAANTGELFF. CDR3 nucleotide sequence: TGTGCCAGCAGCCCAGGGGCTGCAAACACCGGGGAGCTGTTTTTT.

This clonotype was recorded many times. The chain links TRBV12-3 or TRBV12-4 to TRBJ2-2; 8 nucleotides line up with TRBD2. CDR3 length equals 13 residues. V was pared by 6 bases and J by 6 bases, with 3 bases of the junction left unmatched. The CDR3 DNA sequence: TGTGCCAGCAGCCGGGGGGGCGCCGGGGAGCTGTTTTTT. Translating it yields CASSRGGAGELFF.

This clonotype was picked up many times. CDR3 sequence (DNA): TGTGCCATCAGTGCAGGGAGGCAAGAGACCCAGTACTTC. Its protein is CAISAGRQETQYF. V is TRBV10-3 and J is TRBJ2-5, with D perhaps TRBD2 (6 bases). This CDR3 comprises 13 residues. Trimming shortened V by 4 bases and J by 2 bases, and 8 bases separated the two germline ends. Germline V gene data show CDR1 as ENHRY and CDR2 as SYGVKD.

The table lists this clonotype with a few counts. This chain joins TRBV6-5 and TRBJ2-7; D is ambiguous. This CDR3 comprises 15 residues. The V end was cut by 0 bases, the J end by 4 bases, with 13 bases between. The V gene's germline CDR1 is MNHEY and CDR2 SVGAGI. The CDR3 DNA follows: TGTGCCAGCAGTTACTCTTTCGAGGATTTGTACGAGCAGTACTTC. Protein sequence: CASSYSFEDLYEQYF.

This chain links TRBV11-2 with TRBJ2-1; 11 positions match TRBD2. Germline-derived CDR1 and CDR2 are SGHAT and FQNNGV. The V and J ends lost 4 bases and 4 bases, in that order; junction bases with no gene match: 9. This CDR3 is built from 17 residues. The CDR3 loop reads CASSWDLAGGAYNEQFF. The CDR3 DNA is TGTGCCAGCAGCTGGGACTTAGCGGGAGGGGCATACAATGAGCAGTTCTTC.

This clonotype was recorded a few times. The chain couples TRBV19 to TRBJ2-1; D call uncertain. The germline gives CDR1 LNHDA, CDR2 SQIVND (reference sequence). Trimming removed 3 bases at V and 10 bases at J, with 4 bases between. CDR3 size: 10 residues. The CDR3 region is CASSMGEQFF. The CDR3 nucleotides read TGTGCCAGTAGTATGGGGGAGCAGTTCTTC.

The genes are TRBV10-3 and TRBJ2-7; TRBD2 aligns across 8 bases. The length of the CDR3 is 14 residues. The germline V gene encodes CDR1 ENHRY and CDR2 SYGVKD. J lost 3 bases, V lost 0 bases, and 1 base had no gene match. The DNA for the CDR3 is TGTGCCATCAGTGAGTCTGCGGGAGGCTACGAGCAGTACTTC. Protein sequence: CAISESAGGYEQYF.

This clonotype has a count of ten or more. The CDR3 here is CASLTERNEQFF. The CDR3 DNA reads as TGTGCCAGCCTAACGGAACGCAATGAGCAGTTCTTC. The chain employs TRBV12-3 or TRBV12-4 and TRBJ2-1; no definite D call. The CDR3 is made up of 12 amino acids. The ends were cut back, 8 bases at V and 6 bases at J, with 11 bases in the middle.

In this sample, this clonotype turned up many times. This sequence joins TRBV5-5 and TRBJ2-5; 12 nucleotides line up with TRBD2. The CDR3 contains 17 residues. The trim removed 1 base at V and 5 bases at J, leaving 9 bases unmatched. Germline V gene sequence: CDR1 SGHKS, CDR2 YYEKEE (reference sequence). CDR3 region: CASSLWLAGGRGETQYF. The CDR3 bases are TGTGCCAGCAGCTTGTGGCTAGCGGGGGGGCGAGGGGAGACCCAGTACTTC.

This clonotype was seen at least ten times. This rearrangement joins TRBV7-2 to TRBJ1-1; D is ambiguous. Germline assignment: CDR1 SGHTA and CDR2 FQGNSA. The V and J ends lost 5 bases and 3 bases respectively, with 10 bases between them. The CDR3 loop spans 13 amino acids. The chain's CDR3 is CASSRPPHTEAFF. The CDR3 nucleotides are TGTGCCAGCAGCCGTCCCCCTCACACTGAAGCTTTCTTT.

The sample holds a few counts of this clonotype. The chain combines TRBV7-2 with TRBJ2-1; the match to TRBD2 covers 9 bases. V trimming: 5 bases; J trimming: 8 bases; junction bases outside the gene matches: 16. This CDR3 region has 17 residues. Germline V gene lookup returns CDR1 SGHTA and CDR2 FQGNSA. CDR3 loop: CASSGDLGLAAVDEQFF. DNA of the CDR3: TGTGCCAGCAGCGGAGACTTGGGACTAGCAGCGGTCGATGAGCAGTTCTTC.

The CDR3 nucleotides read TGTGCCAGCAGTTTGGGCCCTGCAAATACGCAGTATTTT. It specifies CASSLGPANTQYF. The V call is TRBV6-2 or TRBV6-3, the J call TRBJ2-3, with D unclear. This CDR3 is 13 amino acids long. Trimming shortened V by 4 bases and J by 7 bases, and 12 bases separated the two germline ends. The germline CDR1 and CDR2 sequences are MNHEY and SVGEGT.

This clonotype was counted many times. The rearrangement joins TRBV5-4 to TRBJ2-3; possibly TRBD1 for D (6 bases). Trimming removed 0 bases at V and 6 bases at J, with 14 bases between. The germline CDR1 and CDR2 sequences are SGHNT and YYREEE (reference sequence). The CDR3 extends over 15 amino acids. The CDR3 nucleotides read TGTGCCAGCAGCTTGGATGCAGGGGAGCGCGATACGCAGTATTTT. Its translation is CASSLDAGERDTQYF.

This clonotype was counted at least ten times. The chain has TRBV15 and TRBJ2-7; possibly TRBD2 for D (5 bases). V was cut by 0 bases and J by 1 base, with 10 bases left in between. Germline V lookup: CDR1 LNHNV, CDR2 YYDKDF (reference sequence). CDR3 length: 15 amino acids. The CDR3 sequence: CATSRDLGRSYEQYF. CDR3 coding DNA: TGTGCCACCAGCAGAGATCTTGGGAGATCCTACGAGCAGTACTTC. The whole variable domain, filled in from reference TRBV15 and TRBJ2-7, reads DAMVIQNPRYQVTQFGKPVTLSCSQTLNHNVMYWYQQKSSQAPKLLFHYYDKDFNNEADTPDNFQSRRPNTSFCFLDIRSPGLGDTAMYLCATSRDLGRSYEQYFGPGTRLTVT.

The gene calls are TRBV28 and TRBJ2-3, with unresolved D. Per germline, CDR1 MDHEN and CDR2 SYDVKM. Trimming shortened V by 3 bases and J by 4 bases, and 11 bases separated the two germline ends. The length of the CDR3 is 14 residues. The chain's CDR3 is CASSFGPQADTQYF. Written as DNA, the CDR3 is TGTGCCAGCAGTTTTGGTCCCCAGGCAGATACGCAGTATTTT.

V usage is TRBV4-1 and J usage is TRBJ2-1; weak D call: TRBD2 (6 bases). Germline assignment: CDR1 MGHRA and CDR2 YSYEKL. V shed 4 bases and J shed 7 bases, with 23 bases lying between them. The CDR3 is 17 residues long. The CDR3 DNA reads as TGCGCCAGCAGCCTACATCAATTAGGACAAGGAGGGAATGAGCAGTTCTTC. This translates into CASSLHQLGQGGNEQFF.

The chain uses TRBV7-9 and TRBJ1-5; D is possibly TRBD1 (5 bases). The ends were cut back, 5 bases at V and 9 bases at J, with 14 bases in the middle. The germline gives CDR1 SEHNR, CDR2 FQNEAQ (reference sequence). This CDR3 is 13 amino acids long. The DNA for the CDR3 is TGTGCCAGCAGCCTCGGGACCGACTGGCCCCAGCATTTT. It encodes CASSLGTDWPQHF.

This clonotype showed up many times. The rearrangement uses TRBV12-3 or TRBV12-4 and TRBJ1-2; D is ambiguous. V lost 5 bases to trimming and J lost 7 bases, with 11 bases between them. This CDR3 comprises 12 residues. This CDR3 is CASSPSTGGYTF. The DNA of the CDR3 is TGTGCCAGCAGTCCGTCGACCGGTGGCTACACCTTC.

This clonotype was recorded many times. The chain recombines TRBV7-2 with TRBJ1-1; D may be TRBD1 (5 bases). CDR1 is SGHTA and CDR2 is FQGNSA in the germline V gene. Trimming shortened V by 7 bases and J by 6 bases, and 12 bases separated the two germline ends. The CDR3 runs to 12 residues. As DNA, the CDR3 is TGTGCCAGCACCCTCCAGGGATCTGAAGCTTTCTTT. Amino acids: CASTLQGSEAFF.

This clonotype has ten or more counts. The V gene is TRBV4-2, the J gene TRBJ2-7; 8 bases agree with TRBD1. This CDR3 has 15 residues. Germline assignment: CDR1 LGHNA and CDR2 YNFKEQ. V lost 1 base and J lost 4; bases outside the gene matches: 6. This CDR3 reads CASSQGPTGVYEQYF. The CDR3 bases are TGTGCCAGCAGCCAAGGCCCGACAGGGGTTTACGAGCAGTACTTC.

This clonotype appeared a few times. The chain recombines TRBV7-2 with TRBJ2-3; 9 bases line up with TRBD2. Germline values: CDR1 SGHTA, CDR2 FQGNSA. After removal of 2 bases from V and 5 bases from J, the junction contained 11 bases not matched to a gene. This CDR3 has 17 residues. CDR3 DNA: TGTGCCAGCAGCTTAAGGGCGGGGGGGCAGGGTCTAGATACGCAGTATTTT. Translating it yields CASSLRAGGQGLDTQYF.

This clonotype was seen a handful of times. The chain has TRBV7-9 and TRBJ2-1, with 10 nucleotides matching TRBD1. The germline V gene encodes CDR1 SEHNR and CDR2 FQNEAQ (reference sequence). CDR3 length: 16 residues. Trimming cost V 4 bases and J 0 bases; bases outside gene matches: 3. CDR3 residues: CASSSTGGRSYNEQFF. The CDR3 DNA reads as TGTGCCAGCAGCTCGACAGGGGGCCGCTCCTACAATGAGCAGTTCTTC.

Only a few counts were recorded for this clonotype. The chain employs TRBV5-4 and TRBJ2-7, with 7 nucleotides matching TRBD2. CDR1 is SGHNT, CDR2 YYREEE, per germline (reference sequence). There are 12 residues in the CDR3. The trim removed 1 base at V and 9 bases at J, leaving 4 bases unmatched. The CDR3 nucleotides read TGTGCCAGCAGCTTGACGGGGGGATGGCAGTACTTC. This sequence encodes CASSLTGGWQYF.